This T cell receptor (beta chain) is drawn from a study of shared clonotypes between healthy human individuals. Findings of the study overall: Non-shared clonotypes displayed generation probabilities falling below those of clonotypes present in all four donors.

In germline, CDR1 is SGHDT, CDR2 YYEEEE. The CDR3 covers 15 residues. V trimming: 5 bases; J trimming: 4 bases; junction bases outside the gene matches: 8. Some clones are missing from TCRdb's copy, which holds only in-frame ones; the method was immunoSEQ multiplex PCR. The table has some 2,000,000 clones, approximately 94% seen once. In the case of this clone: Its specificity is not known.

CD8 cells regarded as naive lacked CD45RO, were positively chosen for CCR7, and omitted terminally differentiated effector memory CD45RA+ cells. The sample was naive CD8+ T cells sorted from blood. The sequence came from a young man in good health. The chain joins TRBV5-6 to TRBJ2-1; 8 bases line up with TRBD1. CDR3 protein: CASRAGQGPYNEQFF. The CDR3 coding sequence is TGTGCCAGCAGGGCTGGACAGGGACCGTACAATGAGCAGTTCTTC.